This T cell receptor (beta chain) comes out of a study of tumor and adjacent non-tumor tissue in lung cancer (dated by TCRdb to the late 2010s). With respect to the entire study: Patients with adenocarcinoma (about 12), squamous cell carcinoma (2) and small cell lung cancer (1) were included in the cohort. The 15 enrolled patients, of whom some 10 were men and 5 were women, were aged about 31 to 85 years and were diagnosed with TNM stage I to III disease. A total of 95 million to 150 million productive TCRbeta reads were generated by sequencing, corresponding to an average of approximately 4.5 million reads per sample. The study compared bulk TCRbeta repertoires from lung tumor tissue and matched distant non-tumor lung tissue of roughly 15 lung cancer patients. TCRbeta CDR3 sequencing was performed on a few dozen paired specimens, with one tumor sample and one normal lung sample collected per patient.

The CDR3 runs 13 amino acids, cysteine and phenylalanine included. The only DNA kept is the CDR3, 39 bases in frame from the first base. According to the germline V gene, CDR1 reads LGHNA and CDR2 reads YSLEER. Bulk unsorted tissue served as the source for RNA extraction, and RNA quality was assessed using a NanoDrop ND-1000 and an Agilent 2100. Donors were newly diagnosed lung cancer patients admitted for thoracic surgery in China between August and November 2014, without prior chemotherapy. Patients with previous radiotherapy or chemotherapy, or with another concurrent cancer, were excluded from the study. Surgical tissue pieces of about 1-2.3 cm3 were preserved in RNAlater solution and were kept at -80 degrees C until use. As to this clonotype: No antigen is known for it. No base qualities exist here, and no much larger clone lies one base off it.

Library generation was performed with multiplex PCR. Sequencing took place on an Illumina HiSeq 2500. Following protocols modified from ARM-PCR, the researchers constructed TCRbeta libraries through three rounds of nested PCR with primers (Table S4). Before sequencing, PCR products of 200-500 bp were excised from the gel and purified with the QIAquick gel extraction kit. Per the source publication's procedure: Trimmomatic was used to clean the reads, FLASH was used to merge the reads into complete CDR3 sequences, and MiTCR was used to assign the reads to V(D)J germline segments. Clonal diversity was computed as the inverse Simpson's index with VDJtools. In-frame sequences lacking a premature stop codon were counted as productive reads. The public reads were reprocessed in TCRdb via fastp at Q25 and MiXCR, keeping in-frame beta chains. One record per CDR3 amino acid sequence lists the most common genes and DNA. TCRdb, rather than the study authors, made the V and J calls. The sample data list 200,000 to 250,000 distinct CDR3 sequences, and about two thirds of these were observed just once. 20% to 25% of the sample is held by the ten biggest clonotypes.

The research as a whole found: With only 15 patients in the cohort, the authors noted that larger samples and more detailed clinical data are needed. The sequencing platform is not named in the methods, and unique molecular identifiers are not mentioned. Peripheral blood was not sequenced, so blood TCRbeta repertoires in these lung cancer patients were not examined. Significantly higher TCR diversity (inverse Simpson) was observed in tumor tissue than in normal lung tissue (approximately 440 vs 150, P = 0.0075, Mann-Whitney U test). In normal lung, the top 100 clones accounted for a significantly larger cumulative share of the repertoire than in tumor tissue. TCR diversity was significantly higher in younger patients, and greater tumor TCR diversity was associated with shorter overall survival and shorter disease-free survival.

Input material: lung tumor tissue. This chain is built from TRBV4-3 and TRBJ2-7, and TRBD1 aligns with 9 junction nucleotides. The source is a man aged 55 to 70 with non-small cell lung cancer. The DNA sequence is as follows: TGCTCAAGCAGCCAAGACCGAGGGGACAGGGTGTACTTC. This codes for CSSSQDRGDRVYF.